This T cell receptor (beta chain) was sequenced during a study of T cells in Graves' hyperthyroidism and ophthalmopathy. TCR beta CDR3 regions were amplified from RNA transcripts. Initially, a first-round RT-PCR of the TCR CDR3 employed the HTBI primer set. TCRdb reprocessed the multiplex PCR reads with MiXCR, giving one entry per CDR3 protein. The top ten clones hold 3.8% of a sample with about 620,000 distinct CDR3 sequences, 15% to 20% of them seen once. Patients with uncontrolled infections, other autoimmune diseases, pregnancy or lactation were excluded. Germline loops: CDR1 MNHEY, CDR2 SVGEGT. The J segment lost 8 bases and the V segment lost 0 bases, leaving 3 bases of the junction unmatched. This CDR3 region has 16 residues. This clonotype was observed at least ten times.

The TCR sequence derives from a woman in her 30s with Graves' hyperthyroidism. The sequencing sample was made of blood. The gene calls are TRBV6-2 or TRBV6-3 and TRBJ2-1; 14 bases match TRBD2. The CDR3 DNA follows: TGTGCCAGCAGTTACTCTTTGGGACTAGCGGGGGATGAGCAGTTCTTC. It specifies CASSYSLGLAGDEQFF.